The 27 T cell receptor beta chains below come from one sample, sequenced in a study of CD8 T cells in Susac syndrome. Random hexamers were used to reverse transcribe the RNA input (about 0.45 to 1 ug). TCRdb fed the immunoSEQ multiplex PCR reads into MiXCR, producing one record per CDR3 protein. Here the sample spans 45,000 to 60,000 distinct CDR3 sequences, 93% being singletons. The sequencing input was CD8+ T cells from PBMCs. The receptors originated from a human donor with multiple sclerosis.

The genes are TRBV20-1 and TRBJ2-5; TRBD2 matches 13 bases. CDR3 size: 19 residues. V dropped 1 base and J dropped 5; count of bases not matched to a gene: 16. Germline V gene data show CDR1 as DFQATT and CDR2 as SNEGSKA (reference sequence). CDR3 loop: CSARGLVEELAGGPETQYF. CDR3 in DNA: TGCAGTGCTAGAGGGCTGGTAGAGGAACTAGCGGGGGGGCCGGAGACCCAGTACTTC.

In this sample, this clonotype turned up once. The V gene is TRBV7-2, the J gene TRBJ1-3; D is possibly TRBD1 (6 bases). CDR3 length: 16 residues. Trimming cost V 1 base and J 0 bases, with 10 bases left between them. Germline V gene sequence: CDR1 SGHTA, CDR2 FQGNSA. CDR3 amino acids: CASSLGKTGSGNTIYF. The CDR3 DNA reads as TGTGCCAGCAGCTTAGGGAAGACAGGCTCTGGAAACACCATATATTTT.

The rearrangement links TRBV7-9 to TRBJ2-1; 10 bases agree with TRBD2. CDR3 length: 15 amino acids. V lost 5 bases to trimming and J lost 6 bases; unmatched junction nucleotides: 7. Per germline, CDR1 SEHNR and CDR2 FQNEAQ (reference sequence). CDR3: CASSPTSGASNEQFF. Written as DNA, the CDR3 is TGTGCCAGCAGCCCTACTAGCGGGGCCTCCAATGAGCAGTTCTTC.

Only one count was recorded for this clonotype. The genes are TRBV25-1 and TRBJ1-1, with no clear D. This CDR3 is built from 13 residues. CDR1 is MGHDK and CDR2 is SYGVNS in the germline V gene. V was shortened by 2 bases and J by 0 bases, with 4 bases between the two germline ends. DNA of the CDR3: TGTGCCAGCAGTGAACAGCTGAACACTGAAGCTTTCTTT. Protein sequence: CASSEQLNTEAFF. Based on the CDR3 plus reference TRBV25-1 and TRBJ1-1, the full variable domain is EADIYQTPRYLVIGTGKKITLECSQTMGHDKMYWYQQDPGMELHLIHYSYGVNSTEKGDLSSESTVSRIRTEHFPLTLESARPSHTSQYLCASSEQLNTEAFFGQGTRLTVV.

The V call is TRBV28, the J call TRBJ1-1; D gene unclear. The CDR3 sequence is 13 residues long. V was shortened by 2 bases and J by 8 bases, with 12 bases between the two germline ends. Germline-derived CDR1 and CDR2 are MDHEN and SYDVKM. CDR3 amino acids: CASSLMEVGEAFF. The CDR3 region has the DNA TGTGCCAGCAGTTTAATGGAGGTTGGGGAAGCTTTCTTT.

The chain uses TRBV10-2 and TRBJ2-2; D not certain. Trimming cost V 3 bases and J 4 bases, with 6 bases left between them. The CDR3 covers 13 residues. Germline CDR1 and CDR2: WSHSY and SAAADI. The CDR3 bases are TGCGCCAGCAGTGAAGTTCCCACCGGGGAGCTGTTTTTT. Amino acids: CASSEVPTGELFF.

The chain couples TRBV7-9 to TRBJ1-4; 11 bases match TRBD1. Per the germline V gene, CDR1 is SEHNR and CDR2 is FQNEAQ (reference sequence). This CDR3 comprises 13 residues. V trimming: 5 bases; J trimming: 16 bases; junction bases outside the gene matches: 9. The CDR3 nucleotides are TGTGCCAGCAGCCCGCGCGGACAGGGGGCGAGGTTTTTT. Translation: CASSPRGQGARFF.

CDR3 protein: CASSPPGTSGGGEQYF. The CDR3 DNA reads as TGTGCCAGCAGCCCCCCCGGGACTAGCGGGGGAGGGGAGCAGTACTTC. J is TRBJ2-7 and V is TRBV7-2; 14 bases are a match to TRBD2. Germline V CDR1 and CDR2: SGHTA, FQGNSA. Trimming took 5 bases from V and 7 from J; bases not matched to a gene: 10. The CDR3 spans 16 residues.

The chain couples TRBV13 to TRBJ2-1, with TRBD1 matching 7 bases. The CDR3 has 13 amino acids. J was trimmed by 3 bases and V by 7 bases; bases with no gene match: 3. From germline, CDR1 is PRHDT and CDR2 FYEKMQ (reference sequence). The CDR3 region is CASKTGYYNEQFF. The CDR3 coding sequence is TGTGCCAGCAAGACAGGGTACTACAATGAGCAGTTCTTC.

The chain joins TRBV6-2 or TRBV6-3 to TRBJ1-1, with D unresolved. The length of the CDR3 is 15 residues. Trimming stripped 3 bases from V and 1 base from J, with 12 bases between. Germline assignment: CDR1 MNHEY and CDR2 SVGEGT. The CDR3 here is CASSYWREGNTEAFF. CDR3 nucleotides: TGTGCCAGCAGTTATTGGCGGGAAGGGAACACTGAAGCTTTCTTT.

The V gene is TRBV6-5, the J gene TRBJ2-7; 8 positions match TRBD1. With V trimmed by 0 bases and J by 11 bases, 6 bases remained unmatched. There are 13 residues in the CDR3. Germline lookup yields CDR1 MNHEY and CDR2 SVGAGI. In DNA form, the CDR3 reads TGTGCCAGCAGTTACTCGACAGGGGCGATAGAGTACTTC. It yields the protein CASSYSTGAIEYF.

This clonotype was seen only once. This chain uses TRBV29-1 with TRBJ2-7; either TRBD1 or TRBD2 may supply D (5 bases each). The CDR3 is 14 residues long. Deletions cut 3 bases from V and 6 bases from J, with 18 bases between. Germline V gives CDR1 SQVTM, CDR2 ANQGSEA. CDR3 region: CSVDMGFGASEQYF. The CDR3 nucleotides are TGCAGCGTTGACATGGGATTCGGGGCCTCCGAGCAGTACTTC.

The rearrangement joins TRBV28 to TRBJ2-7; no clear D gene. The V gene's germline CDR1 is MDHEN and CDR2 SYDVKM. V dropped 7 bases and J dropped 2 bases, with 15 bases sitting between them. This CDR3 spans 14 amino acids. CDR3 nucleotide sequence: TGTGCCAGCACCAAGGTCTGGGCAGCCTACGAGCAGTACTTC. Its translation: CASTKVWAAYEQYF.

V usage is TRBV4-1 and J usage is TRBJ2-5, with D tentatively TRBD1 (5 bases). The CDR3 has 16 amino acids. Germline V CDR1 and CDR2: MGHRA, YSYEKL. Trimming took 0 bases from V and 3 from J, leaving 14 bases between them. CDR3 region: CASSQDHTGLKETQYF. In nucleotides, the CDR3 is TGCGCCAGCAGCCAAGATCATACAGGTTTGAAAGAGACCCAGTACTTC.

The DNA of the CDR3 is TGTGCCAGCAGCTTAGTTGTAGGGGGCTACTACGAGCAGTACTTC. Residues: CASSLVVGGYYEQYF. The chain has TRBV7-9 and TRBJ2-7, with TRBD1 identical over 7 bases. Trimming cost V 1 base and J 3 bases; bases outside gene matches: 6. Germline CDR1 SEHNR, CDR2 FQNEAQ (reference sequence). The CDR3 runs 15 residues.

The chain is built from TRBV30 and TRBJ2-5, with D perhaps TRBD1 or TRBD2 (5 bases each). This CDR3 contains 13 residues. Trimming cost V 1 base and J 1 base, with 7 bases left between them. Germline-derived CDR1 and CDR2 are GTSNPN and SVGIG (reference sequence). In DNA, the CDR3 is TGTGCCTGGAGTGAGGGACCCCAAGAGACCCAGTACTTC. This encodes CAWSEGPQETQYF. Using reference TRBV30 and TRBJ2-5 for the parts outside the CDR3, the full variable domain is SQTIHQWPATLVQPVGSPLSLECTVEGTSNPNLYWYRQAAGRGLQLLFYSVGIGQISSEVPQNLSASRPQDRQFILSSKKLLLSDSGFYLCAWSEGPQETQYFGPGTRLLVL.

The rearrangement links TRBV7-9 to TRBJ1-5; D is undetermined. Trimming shortened V by 5 bases and J by 3 bases, and 8 bases separated the two germline ends. The CDR3 consists of 13 residues. Looked up from germline, CDR1 is SEHNR and CDR2 is FQNEAQ (reference sequence). This CDR3 reads CASSPGVNQPQHF. Here the CDR3 DNA reads TGTGCCAGCAGCCCCGGGGTCAATCAGCCCCAGCATTTT.

This clonotype was observed a few times. The rearrangement joins TRBV6-1 to TRBJ1-1; D not certain. Germline values: CDR1 MNHNS, CDR2 SASEGT. This CDR3 comprises 12 residues. Between the trimmed V and J ends, which lost 7 bases and 6 bases, there was a span of 12 bases. The CDR3 DNA reads TGTGCCAGCAAAGAAAGCGGGGCTGAAGCTTTCTTT. It encodes CASKESGAEAFF.

The rearrangement joins TRBV12-3 or TRBV12-4 to TRBJ2-1, with D possibly being TRBD1 or TRBD2 (5 bases each). Between the trimmed V and J ends, which lost 3 bases and 2 bases, there was a span of 8 bases. This CDR3 is 14 amino acids long. The CDR3 loop reads CASSFKGPYNEQFF. CDR3 nucleotides: TGTGCCAGCAGTTTTAAGGGACCCTACAATGAGCAGTTCTTC.

The CDR3 DNA follows: TGCAGTCCCGAACGGGGCACTGAAGCTTTCTTT. Amino acid sequence: CSPERGTEAFF. V gene TRBV20-1 combines with J gene TRBJ1-1; D gene uncertain. Germline V gene data show CDR1 as DFQATT and CDR2 as SNEGSKA (reference sequence). The CDR3 spans 11 residues. V dropped 8 bases and J dropped 4 bases, with 11 bases sitting between them.

This sequence joins TRBV7-9 and TRBJ1-2; possible D gene TRBD1, 5 bases. The CDR3 runs to 14 residues. Germline V CDR1 and CDR2: SEHNR, FQNEAQ (reference sequence). V lost 5 bases to trimming and J lost 5 bases, with 15 bases between them. The CDR3 region is CASSPGTELYGYTF. In nucleotides, the CDR3 is TGTGCCAGCAGCCCGGGGACCGAACTTTATGGCTACACCTTC.

The rearrangement uses TRBV6-1 and TRBJ1-5; D gene uncertain. The length of the CDR3 is 17 residues. The germline CDR1 and CDR2 sequences are MNHNS and SASEGT. The germline V and J ends were trimmed by 2 bases and 2 bases, with 16 bases remaining between them. DNA for the CDR3: TGTGCCAGCAGTGAAACCGTGGGGATTCCAGGCAATCAGCCCCAGCATTTT. It translates to CASSETVGIPGNQPQHF.

The chain uses TRBV19 and TRBJ2-7; TRBD2 is a possible D gene (5 bases). The CDR3 is 12 residues long. V was pared by 3 bases and J by 5 bases, with 8 bases between. The germline gives CDR1 LNHDA, CDR2 SQIVND (reference sequence). Here the CDR3 reads CASSITGNEQYF. The CDR3, as DNA: TGTGCCAGTAGTATCACCGGGAACGAGCAGTACTTC.

The CDR3 region is CASSSNPGKGRSSYEQYF. The CDR3 DNA reads TGTGCCAGCAGCTCCAACCCTGGGAAGGGCCGGAGCTCCTACGAGCAGTACTTC. The gene calls are TRBV9 and TRBJ2-7; no reliable D call. Trimming removed 4 bases from V and 0 bases from J, with 23 bases in between. CDR1 and CDR2 (germline): SGDLS, YYNGEE. CDR3 length equals 18 residues. Filled out from reference TRBV9 and TRBJ2-7, the complete variable domain reads DSGVTQTPKHLITATGQRVTLRCSPRSGDLSVYWYQQSLDQGLQFLIQYYNGEERAKGNILERFSAQQFPDLHSELNLSSLELGDSALYFCASSSNPGKGRSSYEQYFGPGTRLTVT.

The chain uses TRBV6-4 and TRBJ2-3, with 9 positions matching TRBD1. From germline, CDR1 is MRHNA and CDR2 SNTAGT. Trimming cost V 5 bases and J 3 bases; bases outside gene matches: 3. The CDR3 runs 14 residues. In DNA form, the CDR3 reads TGTGCCAGCAGTAAAGGGACAGGGACAGATACGCAGTATTTT. Encoded protein: CASSKGTGTDTQYF.

This sequence joins TRBV2 and TRBJ2-1; D possibly corresponds to TRBD1 (5 bases). V was clipped by 4 bases and J by 10 bases, with 14 bases between them. Germline V gene sequence: CDR1 SNHLY, CDR2 FYNNEI. The CDR3 contains 13 residues. The CDR3 sequence: CASSGGWLAEQFF. The DNA for the CDR3 is TGTGCCAGCAGTGGGGGCTGGCTGGCAGAGCAGTTCTTC. Supplemented by reference TRBV2 and TRBJ2-1, the full variable domain reads EPEVTQTPSHQVTQMGQEVILRCVPISNHLYFYWYRQILGQKVEFLVSFYNNEISEKSEIFDDQFSVERPDGSNFTLKIRSTKLEDSAMYFCASSGGWLAEQFFGPGTRLTVL.

There are a few counts of this clonotype. DNA of the CDR3: TGTGCCAGCCACCAGGAGGGCTACGAGCAGTACTTC. Translation gives CASHQEGYEQYF. V is TRBV2 and J is TRBJ2-7; maybe TRBD2 (6 bases). Trimming removed 8 bases at V and 3 bases at J, with 11 bases between. From germline, CDR1 is SNHLY and CDR2 FYNNEI. The length of the CDR3 is 12 residues.